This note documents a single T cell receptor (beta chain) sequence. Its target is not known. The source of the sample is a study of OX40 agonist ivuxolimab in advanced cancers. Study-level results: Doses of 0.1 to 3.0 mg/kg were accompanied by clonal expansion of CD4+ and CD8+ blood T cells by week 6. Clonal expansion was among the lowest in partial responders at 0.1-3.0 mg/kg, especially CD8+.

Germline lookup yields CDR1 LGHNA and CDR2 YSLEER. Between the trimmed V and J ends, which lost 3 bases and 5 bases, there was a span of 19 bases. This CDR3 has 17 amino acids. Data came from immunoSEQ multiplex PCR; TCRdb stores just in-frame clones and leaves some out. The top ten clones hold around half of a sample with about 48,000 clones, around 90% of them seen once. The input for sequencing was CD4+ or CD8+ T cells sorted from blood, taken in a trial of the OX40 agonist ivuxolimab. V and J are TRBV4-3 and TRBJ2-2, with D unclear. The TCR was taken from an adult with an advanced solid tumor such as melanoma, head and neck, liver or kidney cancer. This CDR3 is CASSHRAEGWLTGELFF. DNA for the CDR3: TGCGCCAGCAGCCATCGTGCAGAAGGGTGGCTGACCGGGGAGCTGTTTTTT.